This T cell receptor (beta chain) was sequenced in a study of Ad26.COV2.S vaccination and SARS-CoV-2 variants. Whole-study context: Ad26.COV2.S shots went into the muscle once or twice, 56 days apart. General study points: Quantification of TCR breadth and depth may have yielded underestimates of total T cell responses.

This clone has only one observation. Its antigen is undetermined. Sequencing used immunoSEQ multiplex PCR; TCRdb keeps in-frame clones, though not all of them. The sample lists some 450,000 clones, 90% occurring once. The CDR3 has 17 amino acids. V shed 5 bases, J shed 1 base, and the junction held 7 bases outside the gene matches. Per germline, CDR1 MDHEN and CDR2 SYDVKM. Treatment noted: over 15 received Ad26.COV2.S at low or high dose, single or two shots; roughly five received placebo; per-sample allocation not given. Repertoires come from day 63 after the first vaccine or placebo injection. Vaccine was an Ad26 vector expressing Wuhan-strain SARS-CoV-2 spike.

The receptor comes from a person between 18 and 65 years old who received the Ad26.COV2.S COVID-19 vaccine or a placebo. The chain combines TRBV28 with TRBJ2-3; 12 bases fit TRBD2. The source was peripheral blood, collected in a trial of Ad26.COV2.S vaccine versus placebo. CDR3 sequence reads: CASSPLSSGRGTDTQYF. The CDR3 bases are TGTGCCAGCAGTCCACTATCTAGCGGGAGGGGCACAGATACGCAGTATTTT.